This passage covers 30 T cell receptor beta chains from one sample sequenced in a study of cytomegalovirus exposure and HLA in healthy donors. Primers included in the PCR were 60 Vbeta and 13 Jbeta primers. The assay was immunoSEQ multiplex PCR, and TCRdb's table has in-frame clones only and misses some. The profile shows some 70,000 clones, about 78% of them singletons. The sequenced material came from PBMCs. The source is a man between 18 and 29 years old in good health and CMV-seronegative.

About this clone itself: The identical CDR3 is also encoded by other nucleotide sequences in the sample. CDR3 nucleotide sequence: TGTGCCAGCAGCGTAGATAGCGGGGGAACAGATACGCAGTATTTT. Protein product: CASSVDSGGTDTQYF. The chain uses TRBV9 and TRBJ2-3, with 9 bases identical to TRBD2. CDR3 length: 15 residues. The ends lost 0 bases at V and 3 bases at J; junction bases unmatched: 2. Germline CDR1 is SGDLS and CDR2 is YYNGEE.

This clone was detected once. CDR3 DNA sequence: TGCGCCAGCAGCCAAGGAGGTACCGGGGAGCTGTTTTTT. It specifies CASSQGGTGELFF. This sequence joins TRBV4-1 and TRBJ2-2; D ambiguous. Trimming stripped 1 base from V and 5 bases from J, with 5 bases between. The CDR3 consists of 13 residues. CDR1 is MGHRA and CDR2 is YSYEKL in the germline V gene.

V is TRBV2 and J is TRBJ2-1; 11 positions agree with TRBD1. From germline, CDR1 is SNHLY and CDR2 FYNNEI. J gave up 9 bases and V 2 bases, and 6 bases lay outside the gene matches. The CDR3 has 15 amino acids. The CDR3 region is CASSEQGQGVGEQFF. CDR3 DNA sequence: TGTGCCAGCAGTGAACAGGGACAGGGGGTAGGTGAGCAGTTCTTC. The complete variable domain, with remaining parts taken from reference TRBV2 and TRBJ2-1, reads EPEVTQTPSHQVTQMGQEVILRCVPISNHLYFYWYRQILGQKVEFLVSFYNNEISEKSEIFDDQFSVERPDGSNFTLKIRSTKLEDSAMYFCASSEQGQGVGEQFFGPGTRLTVL.

The chain is built from TRBV10-1 and TRBJ2-1, with 12 bases matching TRBD2. CDR1 is WNHNN, CDR2 SYGVQD, per germline (reference sequence). The junction had 8 bases not matched to a gene; V was cut back by 9 bases and J by 5 bases. The CDR3 has 15 amino acids. The CDR3 nucleotides read TGCGCCAGTCAACTAGCGGGGGGCACCCACAATGAGCAGTTCTTC. Protein product: CASQLAGGTHNEQFF.

V gene TRBV9 combines with J gene TRBJ2-2; tentatively, D is TRBD2 (5 bases). The V gene lost 0 bases and the J gene lost 6 bases, with 9 bases spanning the gap. Germline loops: CDR1 SGDLS, CDR2 YYNGEE. The CDR3 consists of 14 residues. CDR3 nucleotides: TGTGCCAGCAGCGTAGCCCGGGATGCCGGGGAGCTGTTTTTT. Its protein is CASSVARDAGELFF.

The chain recombines TRBV10-3 with TRBJ1-6, with D possibly being TRBD1 (5 bases). Germline V lookup: CDR1 ENHRY, CDR2 SYGVKD. The ends were cut back, 0 bases at V and 9 bases at J, with 6 bases in the middle. The CDR3 runs to 13 residues. This CDR3 is CAISESDSSPLHF. The CDR3 coding sequence is TGTGCCATCAGTGAGTCCGACAGTTCACCCCTCCACTTT.

This rearrangement joins TRBV2 to TRBJ1-2, with 9 positions matching TRBD1. The germline V gene encodes CDR1 SNHLY and CDR2 FYNNEI. There are 13 residues in the CDR3. Unmatched junction bases numbered 4, after V lost 6 bases and J lost 5 bases. Here the CDR3 DNA reads TGTGCCAGCAGAGCCGACAGGGGGTATGGCTACACCTTC. Translating it yields CASRADRGYGYTF.

V gene TRBV5-1 combines with J gene TRBJ1-1, with D perhaps TRBD1 (6 bases). Germline CDR1 and CDR2: SGHRS and YFSETQ. The V gene lost 1 base and the J gene lost 1 base, with 11 bases spanning the gap. The CDR3 runs 15 residues. The CDR3 DNA follows: TGCGCCAGCAGCTTGAGGGGGAGGGGGAACACTGAAGCTTTCTTT. Amino acids: CASSLRGRGNTEAFF. Based on the CDR3 plus reference TRBV5-1 and TRBJ1-1, the full variable domain is KAGVTQTPRYLIKTRGQQVTLSCSPISGHRSVSWYQQTPGQGLQFLFEYFSETQRNKGNFPGRFSGRQFSNSRSEMNVSTLELGDSALYLCASSLRGRGNTEAFFGQGTRLTVV.

A few counts support this clone. The chain recombines TRBV25-1 with TRBJ1-5, with 8 bases identical to TRBD1. Looked up from germline, CDR1 is MGHDK and CDR2 is SYGVNS. Trimming removed 4 bases from V and 6 bases from J; junction bases left unmatched: 8. The CDR3 is made up of 15 amino acids. The CDR3 spells CASSAYQGALQPQHF. CDR3 in DNA: TGTGCCAGCAGTGCCTACCAGGGGGCGCTTCAGCCCCAGCATTTT.

This chain connects TRBV11-1 to TRBJ2-3; TRBD2 agrees at 15 bases. Per germline, CDR1 SGHAT and CDR2 FQDESV (reference sequence). This CDR3 has 18 amino acids. V was clipped by 5 bases and J by 6 bases; unmatched bases: 12. CDR3 in amino acids: CASSPGLAGGRALDTQYF. DNA for the CDR3: TGTGCCAGCAGCCCGGGACTAGCGGGGGGCAGGGCCCTGGATACGCAGTATTTT.

CDR3: CASSLAHSEKLFF. The CDR3 nucleotides are TGTGCCAGCAGTTTAGCCCACTCCGAAAAACTGTTTTTT. The V and J genes are TRBV28 and TRBJ1-4; no firm D call. Between the trimmed V and J ends, which lost 2 bases and 8 bases, there was a span of 9 bases. This CDR3 has 13 residues. Germline CDR1 and CDR2: MDHEN and SYDVKM.

The chain recombines TRBV6-1 with TRBJ2-7, with TRBD1 identical over 7 bases. CDR1 and CDR2 from the germline V gene are MNHNS and SASEGT. V trimming: 9 bases; J trimming: 3 bases; junction bases outside the gene matches: 8. The CDR3 contains 13 residues. CDR3 sequence reads: CARPDRHFYEQYF. CDR3 in DNA: TGTGCCAGGCCGGACAGGCACTTCTACGAGCAGTACTTC.

Only a few counts were recorded for this clone. The chain uses TRBV28 and TRBJ1-1; 8 bases fit TRBD1. CDR1 is MDHEN and CDR2 is SYDVKM in the germline V gene. The CDR3 has 16 amino acids. J gave up 1 base and V 3 bases, and 7 bases lay outside the gene matches. This CDR3 is CASSFFLGTGNTEAFF. CDR3 bases: TGTGCCAGCAGTTTTTTCTTGGGGACAGGGAACACTGAAGCTTTCTTT.

V and J are TRBV6-5 and TRBJ1-5; the match to TRBD1 covers 7 bases. The germline V gene encodes CDR1 MNHEY and CDR2 SVGAGI. The V and J ends lost 5 bases and 6 bases, in that order; junction bases with no gene match: 7. The CDR3 contains 14 residues. CDR3 DNA: TGTGCCAGCAGTCGAAGACAGGGTATTCAGCCCCAGCATTTT. This sequence encodes CASSRRQGIQPQHF.

This chain uses TRBV13 with TRBJ1-6, with D possibly being TRBD1 (5 bases). This CDR3 comprises 16 residues. Germline lookup yields CDR1 PRHDT and CDR2 FYEKMQ (reference sequence). V lost 6 bases and J lost 7, with 19 bases in between. The CDR3 region is CASSLGGKVLNSPLHF. The CDR3 nucleotides read TGTGCCAGCAGTCTTGGGGGGAAGGTGCTGAATTCACCCCTCCACTTT.

The chain employs TRBV14 and TRBJ2-5; 7 positions agree with TRBD1. The V and J ends lost 5 bases and 1 base, in that order; junction bases with no gene match: 10. Germline V lookup: CDR1 SGHDN, CDR2 FVKESK. There are 16 residues in the CDR3. The CDR3 nucleotides are TGTGCCAGCAGCTTGGGACAGTTAACCTTCCAAGAGACCCAGTACTTC. It specifies CASSLGQLTFQETQYF.

V is TRBV7-2 and J is TRBJ2-5, with 8 bases aligning to TRBD1. There are 14 residues in the CDR3. The germline V gene has CDR1 SGHTA and CDR2 FQGNSA. The J segment lost 5 bases and the V segment lost 4 bases, leaving 6 bases of the junction unmatched. The CDR3 DNA is TGTGCCAGCAGCTCCAGGGGGCTGGGGGAGACCCAGTACTTC. Amino acids: CASSSRGLGETQYF.

The V gene is TRBV14, the J gene TRBJ2-1; the D gene is possibly TRBD2 (6 bases). V gave up 0 bases and J gave up 10 bases, with 28 bases separating them. The CDR3 consists of 19 residues. The germline CDR1 and CDR2 sequences are SGHDN and FVKESK. CDR3 bases: TGTGCCAGCAGCCAAGATCGTAGGAGGTTGTTGGAGGGCTCTATGGAGCAGTTCTTC. Residues: CASSQDRRRLLEGSMEQFF.

V is TRBV19 and J is TRBJ1-1; 7 bases match TRBD1. Germline lookup yields CDR1 LNHDA and CDR2 SQIVND (reference sequence). This CDR3 spans 13 amino acids. J lost 3 bases, V lost 2 bases, and 0 bases had no gene match. CDR3: CASSITGDTEAFF. DNA of the CDR3: TGTGCCAGTAGTATAACAGGGGACACTGAAGCTTTCTTT.

The chain uses TRBV19 and TRBJ2-1; TRBD2 matches at 9 bases. Germline assignment: CDR1 LNHDA and CDR2 SQIVND (reference sequence). The CDR3 contains 16 residues. V trimming: 2 bases; J trimming: 5 bases; junction bases outside the gene matches: 7. CDR3 coding DNA: TGTGCCAGTAGTATATTGGCGGGGGGGACCCACAATGAGCAGTTCTTC. Translating gives CASSILAGGTHNEQFF.

The chain employs TRBV6-5 and TRBJ1-1, with D possibly TRBD1 on 5 matching bases. This CDR3 contains 12 residues. Germline values: CDR1 MNHEY, CDR2 SVGAGI. V lost 5 bases, J lost 11 bases, and 15 bases lay in between. The CDR3 here is CASSPPQGRAFF. CDR3 in DNA: TGTGCCAGCAGTCCCCCCCAGGGTAGGGCTTTCTTT.

CDR3 loop: CASSSLAGLSNYGYTF. In DNA, the CDR3 is TGCGCCAGCAGCTCCCTGGCGGGATTGTCCAACTATGGCTACACCTTC. The genes are TRBV5-1 and TRBJ1-2; D uncertain. Germline V CDR1 and CDR2: SGHRS, YFSETQ. Trimming took 3 bases from V and 2 from J, leaving 17 bases between them. The CDR3 is 16 residues long.

The rearrangement uses TRBV27 and TRBJ1-5; 9 positions agree with TRBD1. The CDR3 extends over 13 amino acids. CDR1 is MNHEY and CDR2 is SMNVEV in the germline V gene (reference sequence). J lost 5 bases, V lost 7 bases, and 3 bases had no gene match. The CDR3 region is CASKRQGDQPQHF. The CDR3 DNA follows: TGTGCCAGCAAGAGACAGGGGGATCAGCCCCAGCATTTT.

The genes are TRBV5-6 and TRBJ2-5; no clear D. V was shortened by 1 base and J by 4 bases, with 8 bases between the two germline ends. Germline CDR1 is SGHDT and CDR2 is YYEEEE. This CDR3 has 13 residues. The chain's CDR3 is CASSLSSRETQYF. The CDR3 coding sequence is TGTGCCAGCAGCTTGAGTTCGAGAGAGACCCAGTACTTC.

This chain uses TRBV10-3 with TRBJ2-1, with D perhaps TRBD2 (5 bases). V was pared by 1 base and J by 8 bases, with 9 bases between. Germline assignment: CDR1 ENHRY and CDR2 SYGVKD. The CDR3 contains 13 residues. The DNA of the CDR3 is TGTGCCATCAGTGAGTTCGGGGTTGATGAGCAGTTCTTC. Translated, it gives CAISEFGVDEQFF.

The rearrangement joins TRBV18 to TRBJ1-1; a possible D gene is TRBD1 (6 bases). V was clipped by 4 bases and J by 11 bases, with 14 bases between them. The CDR3 runs 12 residues. Germline V gene data show CDR1 as KGHSH and CDR2 as LQKENI. CDR3 residues: CASSLEQGEAFF. The CDR3 DNA reads as TGTGCCAGCTCACTGGAACAGGGTGAGGCTTTCTTT.

V gene TRBV10-1 combines with J gene TRBJ1-3; D call uncertain. This CDR3 contains 13 residues. Trimming shortened V by 2 bases and J by 2 bases, and 4 bases separated the two germline ends. Germline CDR1 and CDR2: WNHNN and SYGVQD (reference sequence). The CDR3 here is CASSESPGNTIYF. The CDR3 region has the DNA TGCGCCAGCAGTGAGAGCCCTGGAAACACCATATATTTT.

By share of the sample, this clone is medium-sized. The J gene is TRBJ2-6, the V gene TRBV6-1; a possible D gene is TRBD1 (5 bases). The CDR3 has 15 amino acids. Germline lookup yields CDR1 MNHNS and CDR2 SASEGT. V lost 5 bases, J lost 0 bases, and 8 bases lay in between. CDR3 bases: TGTGCCAGCAGTTTCGACAGCTCTGGGGCCAACGTCCTGACTTTC. This gives the protein CASSFDSSGANVLTF.

CDR3 sequence reads: CASSPLERSSYEQYF. The DNA for the CDR3 is TGTGCCAGCAGTCCCCTTGAAAGGAGCTCCTACGAGCAGTACTTC. The chain recombines TRBV28 with TRBJ2-7; no reliable D call. Trimming removed 5 bases from V and 0 bases from J, with 14 bases in between. Per germline, CDR1 MDHEN and CDR2 SYDVKM. The CDR3 loop spans 15 amino acids.

Concerning this clone itself: The DNA is left out, because the CDR3 cannot be placed on it with certainty; the CDR3 is given as TCRdb lists it. The CDR3 sequence: CASSSSRVNTEAFF. The rearrangement links TRBV6-5 to TRBJ1-1. The CDR3 spans 14 residues, counting both ends. Germline lookup yields CDR1 MNHEY and CDR2 SVGAGI.